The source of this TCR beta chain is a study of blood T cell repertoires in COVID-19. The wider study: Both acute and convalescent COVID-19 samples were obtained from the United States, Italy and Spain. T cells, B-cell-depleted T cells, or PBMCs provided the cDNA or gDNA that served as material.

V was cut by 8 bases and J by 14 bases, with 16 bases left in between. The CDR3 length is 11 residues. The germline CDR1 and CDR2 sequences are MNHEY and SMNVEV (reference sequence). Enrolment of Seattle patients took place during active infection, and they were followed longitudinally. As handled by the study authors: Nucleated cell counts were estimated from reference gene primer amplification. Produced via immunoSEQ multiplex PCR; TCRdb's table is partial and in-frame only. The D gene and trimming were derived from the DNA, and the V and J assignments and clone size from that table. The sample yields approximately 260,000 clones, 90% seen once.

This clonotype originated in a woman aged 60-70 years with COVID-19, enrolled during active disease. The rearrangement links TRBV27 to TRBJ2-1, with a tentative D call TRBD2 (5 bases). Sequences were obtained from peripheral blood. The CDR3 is CASSGGGKEFF. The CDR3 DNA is TGTGCCAGCTCAGGAGGAGGCAAGGAGTTCTTC.